This passage covers 14 T cell receptor beta chains from one sample sequenced in a study of OX40 agonist ivuxolimab in advanced cancers. Profiling relied on immunoSEQ multiplex PCR, and the TCRdb table lists in-frame clones only, not all of them. The repertoire holds 60,000 to 75,000 clones, over 80% seen once, with roughly 15% in the top ten. The material was CD4+ or CD8+ T cells sorted from blood, obtained in a trial of the OX40 agonist ivuxolimab. Every receptor here comes from an adult with an advanced solid tumor such as melanoma, head and neck, liver or kidney cancer.

The V and J genes are TRBV7-9 and TRBJ2-5, with 7 bases matching TRBD1. Per germline, CDR1 SEHNR and CDR2 FQNEAQ (reference sequence). The CDR3 is 13 amino acids. V lost 4 bases to trimming and J lost 4 bases; unmatched junction nucleotides: 3. Here the CDR3 DNA reads TGTGCCAGCAGCTCCACAGGGGTAGAGACCCAGTACTTC. This sequence encodes CASSSTGVETQYF.

This chain's CDR3 is CASSNRSWYF. The CDR3 DNA sequence: TGTGCCAGCAGCAACCGCAGCTGGTACTTC. The V and J genes are TRBV21-1 and TRBJ2-7. TRBV21-1 is a recognized pseudogene. This CDR3 is 10 amino acids long.

V is TRBV27 and J is TRBJ1-2, with TRBD1 as a possible D gene (5 bases). Germline V gene sequence: CDR1 MNHEY, CDR2 SMNVEV (reference sequence). The CDR3 contains 14 residues. Trimming pared 3 bases from V and 2 bases from J, leaving 10 bases between. The chain's CDR3 is CASSFGGLNYGYTF. The CDR3 nucleotides read TGTGCCAGCAGTTTCGGGGGGTTGAACTATGGCTACACCTTC.

The V call is TRBV4-3, the J call TRBJ1-1; D is ambiguous. V was shortened by 3 bases and J by 1 base, with 12 bases between the two germline ends. This CDR3 is 15 amino acids long. Germline lookup yields CDR1 LGHNA and CDR2 YSLEER. CDR3 amino acids: CASSQTPGENTEAFF. The CDR3 DNA reads TGCGCCAGCAGCCAGACACCCGGGGAGAACACTGAAGCTTTCTTT.

Sample share makes this clone medium-sized (0.01 to 0.1%). The chain couples TRBV11-2 to TRBJ2-7; D possibly uses TRBD1 or TRBD2 (7 bases each). V lost 4 bases to trimming and J lost 4 bases, with 20 bases between them. Germline V lookup: CDR1 SGHAT, CDR2 FQNNGV. The CDR3 has 16 amino acids. The DNA of the CDR3 is TGTGCCAGCAGCTCCCCAGCGGGGACAGAACCTTACGAGCAGTACTTC. Residues: CASSSPAGTEPYEQYF.

The count of this clone is one. Other DNA sequences in this sample translate to the same CDR3. J is TRBJ1-5 and V is TRBV7-9; D might be TRBD1 (5 bases). The V end lost 6 bases, the J end lost 2 bases, and 11 bases lay between the germline ends. The germline CDR1 and CDR2 sequences are SEHNR and FQNEAQ (reference sequence). This CDR3 is 14 amino acids long. CDR3 nucleotides: TGTGCCAGCAGTTTGGGGGGTGGCAATCAGCCCCAGCATTTT. Translating it yields CASSLGGGNQPQHF.

The chain recombines TRBV7-3 with TRBJ2-1; weak D call: TRBD1 (5 bases). V was clipped by 4 bases and J by 6 bases, with 13 bases between them. Germline V gives CDR1 SGHTA, CDR2 FQGTGA. The CDR3 runs 14 residues. CDR3 in DNA: TGTGCCAGCAGCTCCCAAGGGGTTCCCAATGAGCAGTTCTTC. This sequence encodes CASSSQGVPNEQFF.

The CDR3 DNA reads TGTGCCAGCAGCTTAGCCCTCTCTGAGACCCAGTACTTC. Translating it yields CASSLALSETQYF. The V gene is TRBV7-2, the J gene TRBJ2-5; D is uncertain. Looked up from germline, CDR1 is SGHTA and CDR2 is FQGNSA. The CDR3 spans 13 residues. Trimming removed 0 bases from V and 5 bases from J, with 7 bases in between.

V gene TRBV7-9 combines with J gene TRBJ1-1, with unresolved D. The V end was cut by 1 base, the J end by 1 base, with 7 bases between. Per the germline V gene, CDR1 is SEHNR and CDR2 is FQNEAQ (reference sequence). The CDR3 contains 14 residues. The CDR3 coding sequence is TGTGCCAGCAGCTTAGTGGGTGCGAACACTGAAGCTTTCTTT. This translates into CASSLVGANTEAFF.

The V call is TRBV27, the J call TRBJ2-5; 9 nucleotides align to TRBD1. With 6 bases clipped from V and 4 bases from J, the junction kept 6 bases outside the gene matches. Germline CDR1 is MNHEY and CDR2 is SMNVEV (reference sequence). The CDR3 runs to 14 residues. CDR3: CASSRGTGLETQYF. CDR3 coding DNA: TGTGCCAGCAGCCGCGGGACAGGGTTAGAGACCCAGTACTTC.

The CDR3 here is CASNPNRDEYHFQPQHF. The CDR3 region has the DNA TGTGCCAGCAACCCAAACCGGGACGAATATCATTTCCAACCCCAGCATTTT. The V call is TRBV28, the J call TRBJ1-5; TRBD1 might be the D (5 bases). V was shortened by 7 bases and J by 10 bases, with 29 bases between the two germline ends. The CDR3 has 17 residues. The germline V gene encodes CDR1 MDHEN and CDR2 SYDVKM.

This clone was observed a single time. The V call is TRBV11-2, the J call TRBJ2-7, with D possibly called TRBD1 or TRBD2 (5 bases each). Germline V gene lookup returns CDR1 SGHAT and CDR2 FQNNGV. Trimming took 2 bases from V and 4 from J, leaving 15 bases between them. This CDR3 comprises 15 residues. CDR3 bases: TGTGCCAGCAGCTTAACCGGGACGCTTACTTACGAGCAGTACTTC. It codes for CASSLTGTLTYEQYF.

This chain connects TRBV6-6 to TRBJ1-4; 10 positions agree with TRBD1. The CDR3 length is 14 residues. J was trimmed by 7 bases and V by 6 bases; bases with no gene match: 5. From germline, CDR1 is MNHNY and CDR2 SVGAGI (reference sequence). CDR3 loop: CASSSDRGREKLFF. CDR3 bases: TGTGCCAGCAGCTCTGACAGGGGGCGTGAAAAACTGTTTTTT.

V gene TRBV7-9 combines with J gene TRBJ2-7; TRBD2 matches 16 bases. The length of the CDR3 is 17 residues. Germline V gene lookup returns CDR1 SEHNR and CDR2 FQNEAQ (reference sequence). After removal of 3 bases from V and 2 bases from J, the junction contained 4 bases not matched to a gene. The CDR3 loop is CASSFGTSGRGPYEQYF. DNA for the CDR3: TGTGCCAGCAGCTTCGGGACTAGCGGGAGGGGGCCCTACGAGCAGTACTTC.